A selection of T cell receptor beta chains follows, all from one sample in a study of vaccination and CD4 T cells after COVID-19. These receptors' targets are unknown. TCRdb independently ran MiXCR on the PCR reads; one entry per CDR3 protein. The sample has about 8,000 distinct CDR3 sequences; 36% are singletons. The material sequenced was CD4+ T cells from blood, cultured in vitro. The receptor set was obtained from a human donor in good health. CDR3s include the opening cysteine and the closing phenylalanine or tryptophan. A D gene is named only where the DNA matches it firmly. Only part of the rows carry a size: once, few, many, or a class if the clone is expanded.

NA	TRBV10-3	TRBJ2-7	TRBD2	TGTGCCATAGGACAAAGGGCGGCGGGGGTCTCCTACGAGCAGTACTTC	CAIGQRAAGVSYEQYF
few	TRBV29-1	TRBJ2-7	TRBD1	TGCAGCGTGGGAGAAGCGTTCTCCGGGACAGGTTACGAGCAGTACTTC	CSVGEAFSGTGYEQYF
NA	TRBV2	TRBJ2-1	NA	TGTGCCAGCAGTGATCCAACCTACAATGAGCAGTTCTTC	CASSDPTYNEQFF
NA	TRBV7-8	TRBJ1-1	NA	TGTGCCAGCAGCTTAGTAAACACTGAAGCTTTCTTT	CASSLVNTEAFF
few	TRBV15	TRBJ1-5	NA	TGTGCCACCAGCAGAGTTTTGGGGGCATATCAGCCCCAGCATTTT	CATSRVLGAYQPQHF
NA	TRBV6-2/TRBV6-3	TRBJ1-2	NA	TGTGCCATATCCCCCACAGGCTCTAACTATGGCTACACCTTC	CAISPTGSNYGYTF
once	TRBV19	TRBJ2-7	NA	TGTGCCAGTAGTATAGCCGCCGGCTACGAGCAGTACTTC	CASSIAAGYEQYF
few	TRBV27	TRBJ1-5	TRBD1	TGTGCCAGCAGGGGGGACAGTCCAGTTCAGCCCCAGCATTTT	CASRGDSPVQPQHF
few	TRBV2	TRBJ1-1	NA	TGTGCCAGCAGTGAGGGGGTTTCAGGACCGAACACTGAAGCTTTCTTT	CASSEGVSGPNTEAFF
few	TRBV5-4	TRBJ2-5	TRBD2	TGTGCCAGCAGCACTGCTAGCGGGGGGGTCTCAGAGACCCAGTACTTC	CASSTASGGVSETQYF
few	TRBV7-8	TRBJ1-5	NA	TGTGCCAGCAGCTTAGTCCTTGCGAATCAGCCCCAGCATTTT	CASSLVLANQPQHF
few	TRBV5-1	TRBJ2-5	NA	TGCGCCAGCAGCGTAGTAGCGGAGGCACAAGAGACCCAGTACTTC	CASSVVAEAQETQYF
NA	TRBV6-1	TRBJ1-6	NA	TGTGCCAGCAGTGAAGAAACGGGTGTGGGTTCACCCCTCCACTTT	CASSEETGVGSPLHF
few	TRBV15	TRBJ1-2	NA	TGTGCCACCAGCAGAGATTCTTTGGGGAAAAGGGGCTACACCTTC	CATSRDSLGKRGYTF
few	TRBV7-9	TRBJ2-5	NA	TGTGCCAGCACCCCTAGTTGGCCTCAAGAGACCCAGTACTTC	CASTPSWPQETQYF
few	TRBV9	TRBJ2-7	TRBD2	TGTGCCAGCAACAGGGATAGCGGGGCCTACGAGCAGTACTTC	CASNRDSGAYEQYF
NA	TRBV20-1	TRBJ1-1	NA	TGCAGTGCTAGGGCCGGGACATTGACCACTGAAGCTTTCTTT	CSARAGTLTTEAFF
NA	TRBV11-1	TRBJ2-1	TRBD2	TGTGCCAGCAGCTTAGGCGGGACTAGCTCCTACAATGAGCAGTTCTTC	CASSLGGTSSYNEQFF
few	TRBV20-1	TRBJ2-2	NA	TGCAGTGCTTCCGGGACACTAAACACCGGGGAGCTGTTTTTT	CSASGTLNTGELFF
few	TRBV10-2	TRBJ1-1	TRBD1	TGCGCCAGCAGTGACCAGGGGGCCTCGAACACTGAAGCTTTCTTT	CASSDQGASNTEAFF
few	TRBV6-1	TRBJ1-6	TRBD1	TGTGCCAGCAGTGAAGGGGGACAGGGGAATTCACCCCTCCACTTT	CASSEGGQGNSPLHF
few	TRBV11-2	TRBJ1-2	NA	TGTGCCAGCAGCTTATCATATATCGGACAACTGAGTAACTATGGCTACACCTTC	CASSLSYIGQLSNYGYTF
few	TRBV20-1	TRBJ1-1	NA	TGCAGTGCGGGGGCGGGAGGTTCCCACACTGAAGCTTTCTTT	CSAGAGGSHTEAFF
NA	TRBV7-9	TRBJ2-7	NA	TGTGCCAGCAGCTTAGCAAACGGACCCTACGAGCAGTACTTC	CASSLANGPYEQYF
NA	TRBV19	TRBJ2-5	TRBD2	TGTGCCAGTAGTATAGACCTTAGCGGGGGGGCCGGAGAGACCCAGTACTTC	CASSIDLSGGAGETQYF
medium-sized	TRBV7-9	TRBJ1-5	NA	TGTGCCAGCAGCTTAAAAGGGTTTCAGCCCCAGCATTTT	CASSLKGFQPQHF
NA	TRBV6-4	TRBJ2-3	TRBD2	TGTGCCAGCAGTGGGGCTAGCGGGGGCACAGATACGCAGTATTTT	CASSGASGGTDTQYF
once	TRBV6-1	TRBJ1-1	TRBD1	TGTGCCAGCAGGTTGGACAGGGGTGGCACTGAAGCTTTCTTT	CASRLDRGGTEAFF
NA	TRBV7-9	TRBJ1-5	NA	TGTGCCAGCAGCTTAGGTCCCAGGGATGGCAATCAGCCCCAGCATTTT	CASSLGPRDGNQPQHF
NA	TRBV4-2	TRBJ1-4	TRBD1	TGTGCCAGCAGCCAAGCCGGGACAGATGATGAAAAACTGTTTTTT	CASSQAGTDDEKLFF
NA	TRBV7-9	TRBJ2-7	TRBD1	TGTGCCAGCAGCTTAGAGGGACAGCTCCACGAGCAGTACTTC	CASSLEGQLHEQYF
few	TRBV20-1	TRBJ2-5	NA	TGCAGTGCTCCACGGGGGGCTTTGGAGACCCAGTACTTC	CSAPRGALETQYF
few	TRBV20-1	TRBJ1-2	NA	TGCAGTGCTAGGGGAGGAGAAGGCTACACCTTC	CSARGGEGYTF
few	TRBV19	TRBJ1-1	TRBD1	TGTGCCAGTAACTATCGACAGGGGGCAGGTGAAGCTTTCTTT	CASNYRQGAGEAFF
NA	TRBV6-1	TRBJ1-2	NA	TGTGCCAGCAGCCCAACCTGGGAGCGCCGAAGTAATGGCTACACCTTC	CASSPTWERRSNGYTF
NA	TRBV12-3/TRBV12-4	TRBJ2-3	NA	TGTGCCAGCAGTGAGGGCCAAGACTTCACAGATACGCAGTATTTT	CASSEGQDFTDTQYF
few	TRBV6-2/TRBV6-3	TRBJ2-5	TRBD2	TGTGCCAGCAGTTACTCGAGCGGGGAGCACCAAGAGACCCAGTACTTC	CASSYSSGEHQETQYF